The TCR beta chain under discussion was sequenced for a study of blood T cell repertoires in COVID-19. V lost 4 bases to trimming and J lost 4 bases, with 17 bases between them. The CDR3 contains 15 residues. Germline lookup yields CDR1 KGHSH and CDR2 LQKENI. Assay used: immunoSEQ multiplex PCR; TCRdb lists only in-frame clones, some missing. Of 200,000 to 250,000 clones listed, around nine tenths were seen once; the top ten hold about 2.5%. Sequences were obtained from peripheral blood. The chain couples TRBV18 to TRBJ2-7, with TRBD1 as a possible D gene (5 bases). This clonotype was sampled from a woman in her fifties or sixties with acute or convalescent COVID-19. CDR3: CASSLGQGAGYEQYF. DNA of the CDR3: TGTGCCAGCTCACTGGGCCAAGGGGCTGGGTACGAGCAGTACTTC.